One and the same sample provided the 14 T cell receptor beta chains below, sequenced in a study of blood T cell repertoires in COVID-19. TCRdb's table, derived via immunoSEQ multiplex PCR, lists solely in-frame clones and lacks some. The sample records about 60,000 clones, approximately 90% being singletons. The material sequenced was peripheral blood. The source is a man in his sixties with acute or convalescent COVID-19.

The rearrangement joins TRBV2 to TRBJ2-1; D gene unclear. Germline V gene lookup returns CDR1 SNHLY and CDR2 FYNNEI. This CDR3 has 12 residues. The V gene lost 7 bases and the J gene lost 7 bases, with 11 bases spanning the gap. In nucleotides, the CDR3 is TGTGCCAGCACCCCCCCAGGAAATGAGCAGTTCTTC. This sequence encodes CASTPPGNEQFF.

This sequence joins TRBV15 and TRBJ2-1, with 7 positions matching TRBD1. The junction had 6 bases not matched to a gene; V was cut back by 4 bases and J by 3 bases. The CDR3 length is 15 residues. CDR1 is LNHNV, CDR2 YYDKDF, per germline (reference sequence). The CDR3 DNA is TGTGCCACCAGCATCGAGGACAGGAACTACAATGAGCAGTTCTTC. Translated: CATSIEDRNYNEQFF.

The chain has TRBV5-1 and TRBJ1-2; possibly TRBD1 for D (5 bases). The CDR3 extends over 13 amino acids. The germline V and J ends were trimmed by 0 bases and 7 bases, with 10 bases remaining between them. Germline V gene lookup returns CDR1 SGHRS and CDR2 YFSETQ. CDR3 amino acids: CASSLGTGSGYTF. The CDR3 DNA sequence: TGCGCCAGCAGCTTGGGCACAGGTAGTGGCTACACCTTC.

This clone was seen only once. The chain recombines TRBV5-4 with TRBJ2-7; no clear D. The CDR3 totals 12 residues. V was clipped by 0 bases and J by 6 bases, with 7 bases between them. Germline CDR1 is SGHNT and CDR2 is YYREEE (reference sequence). This CDR3 is CASSLAPGEQYF. As DNA, the CDR3 is TGTGCCAGCAGCTTGGCCCCGGGCGAGCAGTACTTC.

This clone was detected a few times. This rearrangement joins TRBV2 to TRBJ2-7; no clear D. This CDR3 is built from 14 residues. Germline lookup yields CDR1 SNHLY and CDR2 FYNNEI. Trimming removed 7 bases from V and 1 base from J, with 14 bases in between. The CDR3 nucleotides read TGTGCCAGCACGGCGGAACTATTGTCCTACGAGCAGTACTTC. It specifies CASTAELLSYEQYF.

This sequence joins TRBV7-8 and TRBJ2-1; possibly TRBD2 for D (5 bases). V lost 1 base and J 7 bases, leaving 11 bases between the germline ends. This CDR3 has 14 amino acids. Looked up from germline, CDR1 is SGHVS and CDR2 is FQNEAQ. The CDR3 sequence: CASSLVGGRNEQFF. The CDR3 DNA reads as TGTGCCAGCAGCTTAGTCGGCGGGCGAAATGAGCAGTTCTTC.

This clone was counted only a few times. This chain joins TRBV29-1 and TRBJ2-7; 12 nucleotides match TRBD2. CDR3 length: 14 amino acids. Germline CDR1 SQVTM, CDR2 ANQGSEA. The V and J ends lost 5 bases and 4 bases, in that order; junction bases with no gene match: 6. The CDR3 bases are TGCAGCGTTTTCATCGGACTAGCGGGGTACGAGCAGTACTTC. Protein product: CSVFIGLAGYEQYF.

The chain has TRBV28 and TRBJ2-2; no firm D call. Germline loops: CDR1 MDHEN, CDR2 SYDVKM. The V end was cut by 4 bases, the J end by 4 bases, with 10 bases between. The CDR3 extends over 14 amino acids. The CDR3 DNA reads TGTGCCAGCAGTTCACGACACTTCACCGGGGAGCTGTTTTTT. This encodes CASSSRHFTGELFF.

V is TRBV6-4 and J is TRBJ2-3, with TRBD2 identical over 8 bases. Germline values: CDR1 MRHNA, CDR2 SNTAGT. CDR3 length: 14 amino acids. J gave up 6 bases and V 6 bases, and 8 bases lay outside the gene matches. CDR3 residues: CASSPEASGDTQYF. CDR3 coding DNA: TGTGCCAGCAGCCCCGAGGCTAGCGGGGATACGCAGTATTTT.

V gene TRBV6-1 combines with J gene TRBJ2-7; 8 bases match TRBD1. V dropped 2 bases and J dropped 5; count of bases not matched to a gene: 14. The CDR3 runs 17 residues. The germline V gene encodes CDR1 MNHNS and CDR2 SASEGT. CDR3 residues: CASSEWTGWAPGNEQYF. For the CDR3, the DNA is TGTGCCAGCAGTGAATGGACAGGGTGGGCTCCGGGAAACGAGCAGTACTTC.

The chain recombines TRBV6-6 with TRBJ1-5; 7 positions match TRBD1. V gave up 6 bases and J gave up 0 bases; unmatched junction bases: 5. Per the germline V gene, CDR1 is MNHNY and CDR2 is SVGAGI (reference sequence). This CDR3 contains 15 residues. This chain's CDR3 is CASSDRVYSNQPQHF. CDR3 in DNA: TGTGCCAGCAGCGACAGGGTATATAGCAATCAGCCCCAGCATTTT.

The V gene is TRBV28, the J gene TRBJ1-1, with 7 bases fitting TRBD1. Trimming took 4 bases from V and 3 from J; bases not matched to a gene: 8. Per the germline V gene, CDR1 is MDHEN and CDR2 is SYDVKM. The CDR3 runs to 15 residues. Written as DNA, the CDR3 is TGTGCCAGCAGTTCGCACAAGGGACAGCACACTGAAGCTTTCTTT. It specifies CASSSHKGQHTEAFF.

This clone appeared once. This chain joins TRBV24-1 and TRBJ2-7; TRBD1 agrees at 7 bases. CDR3 length: 16 residues. V trimming: 3 bases; J trimming: 0 bases; junction bases outside the gene matches: 7. Germline V gene lookup returns CDR1 KGHDR and CDR2 SFDVKD. The CDR3 spells CATSDTPGTASYEQYF. CDR3 nucleotide sequence: TGTGCCACCAGTGATACCCCCGGGACAGCCTCCTACGAGCAGTACTTC.

The chain employs TRBV10-3 and TRBJ1-5; D call uncertain. CDR3 length: 13 residues. Trimming removed 7 bases from V and 2 bases from J, with 9 bases in between. The germline V gene has CDR1 ENHRY and CDR2 SYGVKD. CDR3 nucleotide sequence: TGTGCCATCACCGGCGGCGGCAATCAGCCCCAGCATTTT. Translated: CAITGGGNQPQHF.